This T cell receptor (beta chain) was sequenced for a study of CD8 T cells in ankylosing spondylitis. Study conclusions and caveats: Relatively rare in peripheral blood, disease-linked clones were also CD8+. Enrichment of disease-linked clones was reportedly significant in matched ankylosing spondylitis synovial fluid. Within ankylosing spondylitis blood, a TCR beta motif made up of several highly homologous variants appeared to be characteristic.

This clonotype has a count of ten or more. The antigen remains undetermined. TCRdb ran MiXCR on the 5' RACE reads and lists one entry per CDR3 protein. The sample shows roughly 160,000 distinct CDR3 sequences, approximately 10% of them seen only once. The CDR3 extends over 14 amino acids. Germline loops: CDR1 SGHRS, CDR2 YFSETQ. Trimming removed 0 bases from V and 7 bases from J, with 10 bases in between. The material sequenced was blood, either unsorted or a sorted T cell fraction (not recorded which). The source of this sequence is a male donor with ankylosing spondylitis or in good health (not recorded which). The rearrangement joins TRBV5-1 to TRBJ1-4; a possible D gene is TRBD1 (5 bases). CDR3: CASSLDRSGEKLFF. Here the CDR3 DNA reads TGCGCCAGCAGCTTGGACAGGTCTGGTGAAAAACTGTTTTTT. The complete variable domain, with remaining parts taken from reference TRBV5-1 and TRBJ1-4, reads KAGVTQTPRYLIKTRGQQVTLSCSPISGHRSVSWYQQTPGQGLQFLFEYFSETQRNKGNFPGRFSGRQFSNSRSEMNVSTLELGDSALYLCASSLDRSGEKLFFGSGTQLSVL.